One and the same sample provided the 32 T cell receptor beta chains below, sequenced in a study of blood T cell repertoires in COVID-19. The table came from immunoSEQ multiplex PCR; TCRdb's copy has only in-frame clones and leaves some out. The repertoire has more than 150,000 clones, around 84% of them found once; the top ten carry about an eighth. The material sequenced was peripheral blood. Receptor source: a man younger than 40 with active or convalescent COVID-19.

This clone was recorded once. The chain couples TRBV11-1 to TRBJ2-1, with TRBD2 identical over 9 bases. This CDR3 spans 16 amino acids. V shed 7 bases, J shed 5 bases, and the junction held 12 bases outside the gene matches. Germline-derived CDR1 and CDR2 are SGHAT and FQDESV (reference sequence). In DNA, the CDR3 is TGTGCCAGCACCGTAGGGGCGGGGGGGCCGGACAATGAGCAGTTCTTC. Residues: CASTVGAGGPDNEQFF.

The chain has TRBV7-2 and TRBJ2-1; possible D gene TRBD2, 6 bases. Per germline, CDR1 SGHTA and CDR2 FQGNSA. The V and J ends lost 0 bases and 1 base respectively, with 10 bases between them. The CDR3 has 16 amino acids. CDR3 nucleotides: TGTGCCAGCAGCTTAGCGTGGGACTCATCCTACAATGAGCAGTTCTTC. Translation gives CASSLAWDSSYNEQFF.

The V and J genes are TRBV30 and TRBJ1-1; possible D gene TRBD1, 5 bases. The CDR3 runs 12 residues. Looked up from germline, CDR1 is GTSNPN and CDR2 is SVGIG (reference sequence). V shed 5 bases and J shed 5 bases, with 12 bases lying between them. The CDR3 region is CAWARGVTEAFF. For the CDR3, the DNA is TGTGCCTGGGCCCGGGGGGTAACTGAAGCTTTCTTT.

This chain uses TRBV28 with TRBJ2-7, with D maybe TRBD2 (6 bases). The CDR3 totals 15 residues. Trimming took off 3 bases at V and 4 bases at J, with 16 bases between the two ends. Germline CDR1 is MDHEN and CDR2 is SYDVKM. The CDR3 DNA sequence: TGTGCCAGCAGTTTTAGAGGGGAGGCACGATACGAGCAGTACGTC. Its translation is CASSFRGEARYEQYV.

This chain connects TRBV6-2 or TRBV6-3 to TRBJ1-2; D may be TRBD1 (6 bases). CDR1 MNHEY and CDR2 SVGEGT come from the germline V gene. Trimming left V 2 bases short and J 6 bases short, with 22 bases between. The CDR3 spans 17 residues. CDR3 sequence (DNA): TGTGCCAGCAGTTACGGGACCGCCAGGGGCTACTCGGATGGCTACACCTTC. It is translated as CASSYGTARGYSDGYTF.

The chain's CDR3 is CASSLALATGTTSPLHF. The CDR3 DNA reads TGTGCCAGCAGCTTAGCTTTAGCAACAGGGACCACTTCACCCCTCCACTTT. This chain connects TRBV7-9 to TRBJ1-6, with a tentative D call TRBD1 (6 bases). Germline CDR1 reads SEHNR; CDR2 reads FQNEAQ (reference sequence). Deletions cut 0 bases from V and 9 bases from J, with 18 bases between. There are 17 residues in the CDR3.

V is TRBV7-6 and J is TRBJ2-7; 7 positions match TRBD1. Germline V gives CDR1 SGHVS, CDR2 FNYEAQ. This CDR3 spans 15 amino acids. Trimming at V came to 4 bases and at J to 4 bases, leaving 10 bases not matched to a gene. The CDR3 loop is CASSSAGQVPYEQYF. CDR3 coding DNA: TGTGCCAGCAGCTCGGCAGGACAGGTGCCGTACGAGCAGTACTTC.

The chain uses TRBV2 and TRBJ2-1, with 9 bases identical to TRBD1. Germline CDR1 is SNHLY and CDR2 is FYNNEI. This CDR3 has 15 residues. V was pared by 4 bases and J by 6 bases, with 7 bases of the junction left unmatched. CDR3 DNA: TGTGCCAGCAGTGCCGGGACAGGGTTCATCAATGAGCAGTTCTTC. This gives the protein CASSAGTGFINEQFF.

The genes are TRBV7-9 and TRBJ2-7; D may be TRBD2 (6 bases). The CDR3 is 13 residues long. Germline loops: CDR1 SEHNR, CDR2 FQNEAQ (reference sequence). Trimming cost V 5 bases and J 6 bases, with 14 bases left between them. The chain's CDR3 is CASSPPSASEQYF. The CDR3 nucleotides read TGTGCCAGCAGCCCCCCTAGCGCTAGCGAGCAGTACTTC. Full variable domain (outside the CDR3, taken from reference TRBV7-9 and TRBJ2-7): DTGVSQNPRHKITKRGQNVTFRCDPISEHNRLYWYRQTLGQGPEFLTYFQNEAQLEKSRLLSDRFSAERPKGSFSTLEIQRTEQGDSAMYLCASSPPSASEQYFGPGTRLTVT.

The gene calls are TRBV4-1 and TRBJ2-7, with D possibly matching TRBD1 (5 bases). Trimming pared 0 bases from V and 2 bases from J, leaving 20 bases between. The germline gives CDR1 MGHRA, CDR2 YSYEKL. The length of the CDR3 is 18 residues. In DNA, the CDR3 is TGCGCCAGCAGCCAAGATTTCTCGGGCCAGGGTCTTACCTACGAGCAGTACGTC. Translation gives CASSQDFSGQGLTYEQYV.

The gene calls are TRBV5-6 and TRBJ2-7; perhaps TRBD1 as D (6 bases). The CDR3 runs to 15 residues. The germline V and J ends were trimmed by 7 bases and 3 bases, with 20 bases remaining between them. Germline assignment: CDR1 SGHDT and CDR2 YYEEEE. The CDR3 here is CASYREEDSLYEQYF. CDR3 bases: TGTGCCAGCTATCGCGAGGAGGACAGTCTCTACGAGCAGTACTTC.

V usage is TRBV10-3 and J usage is TRBJ1-2; 8 bases are shared with TRBD1. The CDR3 consists of 14 residues. The trim removed 4 bases at V and 6 bases at J, leaving 7 bases unmatched. The germline V gene has CDR1 ENHRY and CDR2 SYGVKD. The CDR3 loop reads CAISGGTGRNGYTF. CDR3 DNA: TGTGCCATCAGTGGGGGGACAGGAAGGAATGGCTACACCTTC.

The chain combines TRBV4-2 with TRBJ2-1; 8 positions match TRBD2. Germline CDR1 is LGHNA and CDR2 is YNFKEQ. This CDR3 has 16 residues. The V and J ends lost 0 bases and 4 bases, in that order; junction bases with no gene match: 5. The DNA for the CDR3 is TGTGCCAGCAGCCAAGATATCGGCGGGGGGTACAATGAGCAGTTCTTC. Amino acids: CASSQDIGGGYNEQFF.

The chain recombines TRBV24-1 with TRBJ1-2; the D is unclear. The V gene lost 0 bases and the J gene lost 3 bases, with 10 bases spanning the gap. The CDR3 consists of 15 residues. The germline CDR1 and CDR2 sequences are KGHDR and SFDVKD. CDR3 in DNA: TGTGCCACCAGTGATTTGGGGTCCGGGGACTATGGCTACACCTTC. As protein: CATSDLGSGDYGYTF.

This rearrangement joins TRBV28 to TRBJ1-2, with 7 bases aligning to TRBD1. Germline V gene lookup returns CDR1 MDHEN and CDR2 SYDVKM. CDR3 length: 12 amino acids. Germline trimming cut 6 bases from V and 8 bases from J; bases unmatched to any gene: 6. As DNA, the CDR3 is TGTGCCAGCAGAAACAGGGGAGACGGCTACACCTTC. Translated, it gives CASRNRGDGYTF.

V and J are TRBV11-2 and TRBJ2-1; D might be TRBD2 (5 bases). This CDR3 has 16 amino acids. Germline values: CDR1 SGHAT, CDR2 FQNNGV. Deletions cut 3 bases from V and 0 bases from J, with 12 bases between. The CDR3 DNA sequence: TGTGCCAGCAGCTTTCCTACGGGAAGCTCCTACAATGAGCAGTTCTTC. Protein product: CASSFPTGSSYNEQFF.

The V and J genes are TRBV14 and TRBJ1-1; D unclear. CDR3 length equals 12 residues. Per germline, CDR1 SGHDN and CDR2 FVKESK. Trimming took 2 bases from V and 9 from J, leaving 10 bases between them. The CDR3 loop is CASSQSARKAFF. The CDR3 DNA is TGTGCCAGCAGCCAATCCGCCAGAAAAGCTTTCTTT.

The chain links TRBV7-2 to TRBJ1-2; no clear D gene. The CDR3 covers 13 residues. The germline CDR1 and CDR2 sequences are SGHTA and FQGNSA. Trimming stripped 5 bases from V and 8 bases from J, with 15 bases between. The CDR3 coding sequence is TGTGCCAGCAGCCCCCAATCAACGAGGGGCTACACCTTC. It specifies CASSPQSTRGYTF.

This rearrangement joins TRBV5-1 to TRBJ2-1; 8 bases fit TRBD1. CDR1 and CDR2 from the germline V gene are SGHRS and YFSETQ. The CDR3 has 14 residues. Trimming cost V 2 bases and J 6 bases; bases outside gene matches: 4. The CDR3 sequence is CASSFTGGSNEQFF. In DNA, the CDR3 is TGCGCCAGCAGCTTTACAGGGGGGAGCAATGAGCAGTTCTTC.

The genes are TRBV20-1 and TRBJ1-1; D possibly corresponds to TRBD1 (5 bases). CDR1 and CDR2 from the germline V gene are DFQATT and SNEGSKA (reference sequence). The CDR3 has 15 amino acids. Deletions cut 3 bases from V and 5 bases from J, with 19 bases between. CDR3 sequence (DNA): TGCAGTGCTAGTATTGGGGCCCCAGGGAAAACTGAAGCTTTCTTT. The encoded protein is CSASIGAPGKTEAFF.

The chain joins TRBV7-9 to TRBJ2-7, with D possibly being TRBD2 (5 bases). CDR1 and CDR2 from the germline V gene are SEHNR and FQNEAQ (reference sequence). This CDR3 contains 13 residues. V was shortened by 0 bases and J by 5 bases, with 8 bases between the two germline ends. The CDR3 sequence is CASSLAGADEQYF. The CDR3 region has the DNA TGTGCCAGCAGCTTAGCGGGAGCGGACGAGCAGTACTTC. Based on the CDR3 plus reference TRBV7-9 and TRBJ2-7, the full variable domain is DTGVSQNPRHKITKRGQNVTFRCDPISEHNRLYWYRQTLGQGPEFLTYFQNEAQLEKSRLLSDRFSAERPKGSFSTLEIQRTEQGDSAMYLCASSLAGADEQYFGPGTRLTVT.

The chain has TRBV4-2 and TRBJ2-5; 11 nucleotides line up with TRBD2. The V and J ends lost 7 bases and 5 bases, in that order; junction bases with no gene match: 9. This CDR3 has 15 residues. CDR1 is LGHNA, CDR2 YNFKEQ, per germline. CDR3 sequence: CASTTRPSGGETQYF. The DNA of the CDR3 is TGTGCCAGCACCACTAGACCTAGCGGGGGGGAGACCCAGTACTTC.

V is TRBV7-9 and J is TRBJ1-3; D perhaps matches TRBD1 (5 bases). This CDR3 is 15 amino acids long. Trimming pared 4 bases from V and 0 bases from J, leaving 10 bases between. Per the germline V gene, CDR1 is SEHNR and CDR2 is FQNEAQ (reference sequence). The CDR3 coding sequence is TGTGCCAGCAGCTGGGGCCAGGACTCTGGAAACACCATATATTTT. Its protein is CASSWGQDSGNTIYF.

The gene calls are TRBV9 and TRBJ2-1; D might be TRBD2 (5 bases). The CDR3 spans 16 residues. The germline CDR1 and CDR2 sequences are SGDLS and YYNGEE. V was pared by 0 bases and J by 4 bases, with 14 bases between. CDR3 sequence: CASSVGGSREYNEQFF. For the CDR3, the DNA is TGTGCCAGCAGCGTAGGGGGTAGTAGGGAGTACAATGAGCAGTTCTTC.

The chain uses TRBV12-3 or TRBV12-4 and TRBJ2-7; D perhaps matches TRBD2 (5 bases). The V gene lost 2 bases and the J gene lost 4 bases, with 9 bases spanning the gap. This CDR3 is built from 13 residues. In DNA, the CDR3 is TGTGCCAGCAGTTTACAGGAGGAGTACGAGCAGTACTTC. This translates into CASSLQEEYEQYF.

This clone was counted a few times. V is TRBV11-2 and J is TRBJ2-5; possible D gene TRBD2, 6 bases. This CDR3 comprises 13 residues. CDR1 and CDR2 from the germline V gene are SGHAT and FQNNGV. The V end was cut by 5 bases, the J end by 4 bases, with 11 bases between. The CDR3 sequence: CASSGRRGETQYF. As DNA, the CDR3 is TGTGCCAGCAGCGGGAGGAGAGGAGAGACCCAGTACTTC.

The chain employs TRBV28 and TRBJ1-5; no reliable D call. This CDR3 region has 15 residues. Trimming pared 7 bases from V and 2 bases from J, leaving 15 bases between. Germline V gives CDR1 MDHEN, CDR2 SYDVKM. CDR3 bases: TGTGCCAGCATAAGTGCGGGATTCGGCAATCAGCCCCAGCATTTT. Protein product: CASISAGFGNQPQHF.

The chain is built from TRBV7-9 and TRBJ2-7; 14 nucleotides align to TRBD2. The CDR3 contains 18 residues. The V gene end was trimmed by 4 bases and the J gene end by 0 bases; junction bases not matched to a gene: 8. Germline loops: CDR1 SEHNR, CDR2 FQNEAQ (reference sequence). The CDR3 region has the DNA TGTGCCAGCAGCTCCGGACTAGCGGGGGGTCTGATCTCCTACGAGCAGTACGTC. Its protein product is CASSSGLAGGLISYEQYV.

V and J are TRBV19 and TRBJ2-5; D may be TRBD1 (5 bases). Looked up from germline, CDR1 is LNHDA and CDR2 is SQIVND (reference sequence). The length of the CDR3 is 13 residues. Trimming shortened V by 3 bases and J by 7 bases, and 12 bases separated the two germline ends. Written as DNA, the CDR3 is TGTGCCAGTAGTATTGAGGAAAGGGGGACCCAGTACTTC. Translated: CASSIEERGTQYF.

Only a few counts were recorded for this clone. The chain joins TRBV6-5 to TRBJ1-3, with TRBD1 matching 7 bases. Trimming removed 2 bases from V and 8 bases from J; junction bases left unmatched: 6. CDR1 is MNHEY and CDR2 is SVGAGI in the germline V gene. This CDR3 is 14 amino acids long. CDR3 DNA: TGTGCCAGCAGTTACAGGGGGCAAGGATACACCATATATTTT. Amino acid sequence: CASSYRGQGYTIYF.

This chain uses TRBV28 with TRBJ2-3; no clear D. This CDR3 comprises 14 residues. CDR1 is MDHEN and CDR2 is SYDVKM in the germline V gene. Trimming left V 3 bases short and J 7 bases short, with 14 bases between. The DNA for the CDR3 is TGTGCCAGCAGTTTTGGTGTCAGTGTGAATACGCAGTATTTT. This codes for CASSFGVSVNTQYF.

This clone was found a few times. The chain couples TRBV11-2 to TRBJ2-1; 10 positions agree with TRBD2. CDR1 is SGHAT and CDR2 is FQNNGV in the germline V gene. The CDR3 spans 17 residues. The ends lost 4 bases at V and 0 bases at J; junction bases unmatched: 6. CDR3 residues: CASSSRRTSGSYNEQFF. DNA of the CDR3: TGTGCCAGCAGCTCTCGGCGGACTAGCGGCTCCTACAATGAGCAGTTCTTC.